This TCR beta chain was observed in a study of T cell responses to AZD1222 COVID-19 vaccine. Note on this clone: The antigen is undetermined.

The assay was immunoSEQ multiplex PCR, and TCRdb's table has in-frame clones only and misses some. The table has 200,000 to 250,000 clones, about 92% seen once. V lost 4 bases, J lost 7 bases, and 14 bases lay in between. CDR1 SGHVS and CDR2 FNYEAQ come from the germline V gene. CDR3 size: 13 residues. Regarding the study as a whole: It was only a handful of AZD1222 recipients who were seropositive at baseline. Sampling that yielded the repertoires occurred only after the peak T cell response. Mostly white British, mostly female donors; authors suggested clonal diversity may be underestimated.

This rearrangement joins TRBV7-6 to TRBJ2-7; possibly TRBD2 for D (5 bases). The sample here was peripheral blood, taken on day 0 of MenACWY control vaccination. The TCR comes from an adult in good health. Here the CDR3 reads CASSSPGSREQYF. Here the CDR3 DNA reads TGTGCCAGCAGCTCACCGGGGTCGAGGGAGCAGTACTTC.